A single sample is the source of the 17 T cell receptor beta chains below, sequenced in a study of CD8 T cells in ankylosing spondylitis. One entry per CDR3 protein, called by TCRdb with MiXCR from the 5' RACE reads. The repertoire consists of about 240,000 distinct CDR3 sequences, with about 10% occurring once and the leading ten covering around 2.6%. The sequenced sample was blood, either unsorted or a sorted T cell fraction (not recorded which). All receptors derive from a male donor with ankylosing spondylitis or in good health (not recorded which).

Points on this clonotype: A junction end diverges from the germline sequence, so it may reflect a read error. The CDR3 DNA follows: TGTGTCAGCAGCGTAGAGAAGGTCTCCTACAATGAGCAGTTCTTC. This gives the protein CVSSVEKVSYNEQFF. The chain carries TRBV2 and TRBJ2-1; D is unresolved. The CDR3 runs to 15 residues. Germline-derived CDR1 and CDR2 are SNHLY and FYNNEI.

This clonotype was recorded many times. The chain is built from TRBV11-2 and TRBJ2-7; no clear D. Germline V CDR1 and CDR2: SGHAT, FQNNGV. The CDR3 extends over 17 amino acids. Trimming removed 2 bases from V and 2 bases from J, with 19 bases in between. CDR3 region: CASSLHLNGPNPYEQYF. CDR3 nucleotide sequence: TGTGCCAGCAGCTTACATTTAAACGGGCCAAACCCCTACGAGCAGTACTTC.

This clonotype was picked up many times. This sequence joins TRBV5-6 and TRBJ2-7, with D possibly being TRBD1 or TRBD2 (5 bases each). The CDR3 consists of 13 residues. Trimming stripped 5 bases from V and 2 bases from J, with 11 bases between. Germline V CDR1 and CDR2: SGHDT, YYEEEE. The CDR3 sequence is CASSLQGAYEQYF. CDR3 coding DNA: TGTGCCAGCAGTCTCCAGGGAGCCTACGAGCAGTACTTC.

On this clonotype itself: Sequence at one end of the junction differs from germline and may be a read error. The chain joins TRBV20-1 to TRBJ2-3; 10 positions agree with TRBD2. The CDR3 spans 17 residues. Germline V gene lookup returns CDR1 DFQATT and CDR2 SNEGSKA (reference sequence). The CDR3 DNA sequence: TGCTGTGCTAGAGATGAAAGAGGACTAGCGGACACAGATACGCAGTATTTT. Amino acid sequence: CCARDERGLADTDTQYF.

The V and J genes are TRBV7-2 and TRBJ1-5; no definite D call. The CDR3 consists of 14 residues. V gave up 3 bases and J gave up 0 bases, with 6 bases separating them. The germline V gene has CDR1 SGHTA and CDR2 FQGNSA. In DNA, the CDR3 is TGTGCCAGCAGCTTGAGTTATAGCAATCAGCCCCAGCATTTT. Translated: CASSLSYSNQPQHF. Using reference TRBV7-2 and TRBJ1-5 for the parts outside the CDR3, the full variable domain is GAGVSQSPSNKVTEKGKDVELRCDPISGHTALYWYRQSLGQGLEFLIYFQGNSAPDKSGLPSDRFSAERTGGSVSTLTIQRTQQEDSAVYLCASSLSYSNQPQHFGDGTRLSIL.

This clonotype was counted ten times or more. This chain connects TRBV12-3 or TRBV12-4 to TRBJ1-2, with 7 positions matching TRBD1. The CDR3 covers 13 residues. J lost 5 bases, V lost 7 bases, and 7 bases had no gene match. The CDR3, as DNA: TGTGCCAGCAACCCGGGACAGCGGTATGGCTACACCTTC. Translation: CASNPGQRYGYTF.

This clonotype was found many times. The chain has TRBV5-1 and TRBJ1-1, with a possible D match to TRBD1 (5 bases). The V gene lost 1 base and the J gene lost 6 bases, with 16 bases spanning the gap. The CDR3 totals 15 residues. Germline-derived CDR1 and CDR2 are SGHRS and YFSETQ. DNA of the CDR3: TGCGCCAGCAGCTTGCTTCCCCCCCGGGGGGCTGAAGCTTTCTTT. Protein product: CASSLLPPRGAEAFF.

The CDR3 DNA is TGTGCCAGCAGCCCGCCTTGGGGAGGCTCCTACAATGAGCAGTTCTTC. Protein product: CASSPPWGGSYNEQFF. The rearrangement uses TRBV4-2 and TRBJ2-1, with D possibly matching TRBD2 (6 bases). Trimming left V 4 bases short and J 0 bases short, with 13 bases between. In germline, CDR1 is LGHNA, CDR2 YNFKEQ. The CDR3 length is 16 residues.

In its sample, this clonotype was seen many times. The genes are TRBV4-1 and TRBJ2-3, with a tentative D call TRBD1 (6 bases). The CDR3 length is 15 residues. The germline CDR1 and CDR2 sequences are MGHRA and YSYEKL. Trimming cost V 1 base and J 6 bases, with 14 bases left between them. Here the CDR3 DNA reads TGCGCCAGCAGCCAAGTGGACAGTAGTTACGATACGCAGTATTTT. This codes for CASSQVDSSYDTQYF.

Only a few counts were recorded for this clonotype. This may be a read error: a much more frequent sequence differs by one nucleotide. The V and J genes are TRBV5-1 and TRBJ2-7; 9 bases line up with TRBD1. The CDR3 consists of 15 residues. Per the germline V gene, CDR1 is SGHRS and CDR2 is YFSETQ. J was trimmed by 9 bases and V by 3 bases; bases with no gene match: 13. Written as DNA, the CDR3 is TGCGCCAGCAGCTCGGGGACAGGGCCCCCGAGCGCGCAGTACTTC. Translation: CASSSGTGPPSAQYF.

In its sample, this clonotype was seen once. This sequence may be a read error, since a much larger clone differs from it by one base. The chain recombines TRBV29-1 with TRBJ2-3; 7 nucleotides line up with TRBD1. The germline V gene encodes CDR1 SQVTM and CDR2 ANQGSEA. The CDR3 extends over 12 amino acids. V shed 7 bases, J shed 4 bases, and the junction held 5 bases outside the gene matches. CDR3 bases: TGCAGCGGTCTAGGGGGCTCAGATACGCAGTATTTT. Its protein product is CSGLGGSDTQYF.

This clonotype was detected many times. The chain joins TRBV4-1 to TRBJ1-1; D may be TRBD1 (5 bases). V shed 0 bases and J shed 6 bases, with 14 bases lying between them. CDR3 length: 15 residues. The V gene's germline CDR1 is MGHRA and CDR2 YSYEKL. This CDR3 reads CASSQDGAGRAEAFF. CDR3 DNA: TGCGCCAGCAGCCAAGACGGGGCGGGGAGAGCTGAAGCTTTCTTT.

This clonotype has ten or more counts. The CDR3 loop is CASRLRRETNTEAFF. The CDR3 nucleotides are TGTGCCAGCAGGCTCAGACGTGAAACGAACACTGAAGCTTTCTTT. V is TRBV27 and J is TRBJ1-1, with D uncertain. In germline, CDR1 is MNHEY, CDR2 SMNVEV (reference sequence). The CDR3 has 15 residues. Deletions cut 6 bases from V and 1 base from J, with 15 bases between.

This clonotype was counted many times. The chain uses TRBV5-1 and TRBJ1-1; D remains unclear. V was trimmed by 4 bases and J by 1 base, leaving 17 bases between them. Germline assignment: CDR1 SGHRS and CDR2 YFSETQ. The CDR3 has 16 amino acids. The CDR3 DNA reads TGCGCCAGCAGCCCGAGCATCGACGGGTCGAACACTGAAGCTTTCTTT. This gives the protein CASSPSIDGSNTEAFF.

This clonotype has at least ten counts. The chain couples TRBV5-1 to TRBJ1-2; 7 bases are shared with TRBD1. The CDR3 contains 15 residues. Germline V lookup: CDR1 SGHRS, CDR2 YFSETQ. The J segment lost 4 bases and the V segment lost 4 bases, leaving 10 bases of the junction unmatched. CDR3 amino acids: CASSPDPGQLYGYTF. The CDR3 DNA is TGCGCCAGCAGCCCCGACCCGGGACAGCTCTATGGCTACACCTTC. Drawing the rest from reference TRBV5-1 and TRBJ1-2, the complete variable domain is KAGVTQTPRYLIKTRGQQVTLSCSPISGHRSVSWYQQTPGQGLQFLFEYFSETQRNKGNFPGRFSGRQFSNSRSEMNVSTLELGDSALYLCASSPDPGQLYGYTFGSGTRLTVV.

This clonotype came up many times. V gene TRBV11-2 combines with J gene TRBJ2-3, with TRBD2 identical over 11 bases. Germline V gene sequence: CDR1 SGHAT, CDR2 FQNNGV. Unmatched junction bases numbered 5, after V lost 1 base and J lost 5 bases. CDR3 size: 16 residues. CDR3 in amino acids: CASSLGGLAGLDTQYF. CDR3 nucleotide sequence: TGTGCCAGCAGCTTAGGAGGACTAGCGGGTTTAGATACGCAGTATTTT.

The V call is TRBV19, the J call TRBJ1-1; 9 nucleotides match TRBD1. The germline V gene has CDR1 LNHDA and CDR2 SQIVND (reference sequence). The trim removed 7 bases at V and 6 bases at J, leaving 12 bases unmatched. This CDR3 has 15 residues. Written as DNA, the CDR3 is TGTGCCAGTACTATGTGGGACAGGGTGAGGGCTGAAGCTTTCTTT. Its protein is CASTMWDRVRAEAFF.